These 13 T cell receptor beta chains were all obtained from the same sample, sequenced in a study of blood T cell repertoires in COVID-19. TCRdb's copy holds only in-frame clones and misses some; the assay was immunoSEQ multiplex PCR. In the table there are over 200,000 clones, over 85% of which are singletons. Sequencing input: PBMCs or T cells enriched from blood (not recorded which). The origin of the receptors is a woman younger than 45 with acute COVID-19.

The CDR3 nucleotides are TGTGCCAGCAGCAGGGACAGGGACTACGAGCAGTACTTC. Its translation is CASSRDRDYEQYF. The chain is built from TRBV7-8 and TRBJ2-7; TRBD1 matches at 9 bases. Trimming cost V 5 bases and J 3 bases; bases outside gene matches: 2. This CDR3 is built from 13 residues. Germline CDR1 is SGHVS and CDR2 is FQNEAQ.

The V gene is TRBV3-1 (or the pseudogene TRBV3-2), the J gene TRBJ2-1; 15 bases match TRBD2. The germline CDR1 and CDR2 sequences are LGHDT and YNNKEL (reference sequence). CDR3 length: 18 residues. V was pared by 2 bases and J by 4 bases, with 6 bases of the junction left unmatched. Here the CDR3 DNA reads TGTGCCAGCAGCCAACTCACCGGGACTAGCGGGGGGTACAATGAGCAGTTCTTC. It is translated as CASSQLTGTSGGYNEQFF.

This sequence joins TRBV19 and TRBJ2-7; 10 bases fit TRBD2. The CDR3 extends over 14 amino acids. V lost 6 bases, J lost 4 bases, and 6 bases stayed unmatched. Germline values: CDR1 LNHDA, CDR2 SQIVND (reference sequence). The CDR3 nucleotides read TGTGCCAGTAGCCCAGCTAGCGGGGGTTACGAGCAGTACTTC. Translating it yields CASSPASGGYEQYF.

The CDR3 DNA follows: TGCGCCAGCAACCCCCAACCCGGGGGTTTCAACACCGGGGAGCTGTTTTTT. Translating it yields CASNPQPGGFNTGELFF. The chain recombines TRBV5-1 with TRBJ2-2; possibly TRBD2 for D (6 bases). Germline assignment: CDR1 SGHRS and CDR2 YFSETQ. The CDR3 is 17 residues long. Trimming removed 6 bases at V and 2 bases at J, with 20 bases between.

The CDR3 DNA reads TGTGCCAGCGGGGAAGGGGAGGGGGGCTGGCAGCCCCAGCATTTT. It translates to CASGEGEGGWQPQHF. The chain carries TRBV28 and TRBJ1-5; TRBD1 might be the D (6 bases). CDR1 is MDHEN and CDR2 is SYDVKM in the germline V gene. The CDR3 extends over 15 amino acids. Trimming pared 8 bases from V and 7 bases from J, leaving 21 bases between.

This clone showed up just once. The J gene is TRBJ2-1, the V gene TRBV7-2; 14 bases line up with TRBD2. The germline V gene has CDR1 SGHTA and CDR2 FQGNSA. This CDR3 spans 19 amino acids. Unmatched junction bases numbered 8, after V lost 4 bases and J lost 0 bases. In DNA form, the CDR3 reads TGTGCCAGCAGCTACCCCCGACTAGCGGGGGGGAGCTCCTACAATGAGCAGTTCTTC. Amino acids: CASSYPRLAGGSSYNEQFF.

The chain recombines TRBV9 with TRBJ2-5; 7 positions match TRBD1. The V segment lost 3 bases and the J segment 1 base; nucleotides outside the gene matches: 3. Germline loops: CDR1 SGDLS, CDR2 YYNGEE. The CDR3 runs to 14 residues. DNA for the CDR3: TGTGCCAGCAGCGCGACAGGGTTCCAAGAGACCCAGTACTTC. Protein sequence: CASSATGFQETQYF.

This chain uses TRBV6-6 with TRBJ2-4; 7 bases are a match to TRBD1. V was clipped by 5 bases and J by 9 bases; unmatched bases: 10. Germline assignment: CDR1 MNHNY and CDR2 SVGAGI (reference sequence). The CDR3 is made up of 14 amino acids. Here the CDR3 DNA reads TGTGCCAGCAGTCCCCCCGGGACAGTTACCATTCAGTACTTC. It yields the protein CASSPPGTVTIQYF.

The J gene is TRBJ1-3, the V gene TRBV6-5; 7 bases match TRBD1. CDR1 and CDR2 from the germline V gene are MNHEY and SVGAGI. Trimming cost V 6 bases and J 4 bases; bases outside gene matches: 9. This CDR3 region has 15 residues. For the CDR3, the DNA is TGTGCCAGCAGACCTTCAGGGGGTTACGGAAACACCATATATTTT. Amino acids: CASRPSGGYGNTIYF.

The chain links TRBV10-3 to TRBJ2-7; 8 bases are a match to TRBD1. This CDR3 is built from 13 residues. V lost 11 bases, J lost 1 base, and 7 bases stayed unmatched. The V gene's germline CDR1 is ENHRY and CDR2 SYGVKD. The CDR3 DNA reads as TGTGCCGCTGGCGGGACAGGTTCCTACGAGCAGTACTTC. Translating gives CAAGGTGSYEQYF.

The chain joins TRBV6-1 to TRBJ1-1; D gene ambiguous. CDR3 length: 14 residues. The germline CDR1 and CDR2 sequences are MNHNS and SASEGT. Trimming took off 0 bases at V and 3 bases at J, with 8 bases between the two ends. CDR3 bases: TGTGCCAGCAGTGAAGCGTGGAGGGACACTGAAGCTTTCTTT. Translating it yields CASSEAWRDTEAFF.

The chain is built from TRBV2 and TRBJ2-2; 8 bases fit TRBD1. The germline CDR1 and CDR2 sequences are SNHLY and FYNNEI. The CDR3 has 13 amino acids. The ends lost 7 bases at V and 6 bases at J; junction bases unmatched: 4. CDR3 nucleotide sequence: TGTGCCAGCACCCAGGGGGCCTCCGGGGAGCTGTTTTTT. Amino acid sequence: CASTQGASGELFF.

V and J are TRBV11-2 and TRBJ1-2; D is unresolved. Per the germline V gene, CDR1 is SGHAT and CDR2 is FQNNGV. Deletions cut 7 bases from V and 4 bases from J, with 16 bases between. This CDR3 spans 14 amino acids. The CDR3 nucleotides read TGTGCCAGCACTGTCTCACAGACCGGCTATGGCTACACCTTC. Encoded protein: CASTVSQTGYGYTF.